This TCR beta chain was found in a study of T-cell memory formation after mild COVID-19. This clonotype was picked up a small number of times. What it recognizes is unknown. This CDR3 region has 16 residues. Germline V gives CDR1 MDHEN, CDR2 SYDVKM. Trimming pared 2 bases from V and 4 bases from J, leaving 16 bases between. Each CDR3 protein is one row after TCRdb ran MiXCR on the 5' RACE reads. The top ten clones hold roughly 8% of a sample with 450,000 or so distinct CDR3 sequences, 15% to 20% of them seen once. Study-wide results and limits: Clones contracting day 15 to 85 were balanced CD4/CD8; later expanders leaned CD4+.

The rearrangement links TRBV28 to TRBJ2-3; D is undetermined. The TCR comes from an adult woman who had mild COVID-19 (a few samples of this study predate the infection). Cell type and time point are not known. Specimen: PBMCs or a T cell subset sorted from them (not recorded which). Written as DNA, the CDR3 is TGTGCCAGCAGTTTAATTCGTCCGTCTGGGGCAGATACGCAGTATTTT. Amino acids: CASSLIRPSGADTQYF.